This T cell receptor beta chain was sequenced for a study of blood T cell repertoires in COVID-19 (dated by TCRdb to between 2020 and 2021). Concerning the study at large: The collaborator samples originated in the United States, Italy and Spain and spanned the acute and convalescent phases of COVID-19. Samples came from the ongoing ImmuneRACE study (first 160 participants) plus 1,254 subjects from 6 global collaborators. A freely available public database, intended as a resource for researchers studying the immune response to SARS-CoV-2, is where the repertoires were released. The material from the prospective study consisted of cDNA or gDNA derived from T cells, B-cell-depleted T cells, or PBMCs. A de-identified subject ID, COVID-19 status, age in years and sex were almost always included in the sample metadata. Where available, HLA class I and class II types were obtained from metadata supplied by the sample provider rather than from assay-based typing. The dataset comprised deeply sampled blood TCRbeta repertoires from subjects exposed to, actively infected with, or recovered from COVID-19.

There are 16 amino acids in the CDR3, from cysteine to phenylalanine inclusive. The CDR3 DNA has 48 bases and is translated from base 1. For CDR1 and CDR2, the germline V gene lists MGHRA and YSYEKL. Cut back by 5 bases and 0 bases, the V and J ends lie 15 bases apart. About this clone itself: Its antigen is still unknown. No per-base quality is available; no much larger clone lies one base away.

TCRbeta CDR3 regions were amplified from genomic DNA using the immunoSEQ Assay, a bias-controlled multiplex PCR. As for how the authors treated the data: The number of nucleated cells in each sample was estimated from the amplification of reference gene primers within the assay. To quantify the absolute abundance of each unique TCRbeta CDR3 rearrangement, sequence reads were collapsed and filtered. For each sample, productive Simpson clonality was calculated by taking the square root of Simpson's diversity index across productive rearrangements. Not all clones reach the TCRdb copy of this immuneACCESS table, which keeps in-frame sequences only. Checked studies attribute under half of the gap to unresolved V genes and leave the rest unexplained. V and J calls and clone size follow that table, whereas D and trimming were derived from the DNA. The sample table records 150,000 or so clones; about four fifths of these occur just once. The leading ten clones occupy 25% to 30% of the sample.

Overall study results and their limits: The amount of clinical and demographic metadata varied by source and participant and was provided uncurated.

The collaborating institutions used their own protocols to collect whole blood in K2EDTA tubes. For TCRbeta analysis, collaborators shipped samples in one of three forms: frozen whole blood, isolated PBMCs, or DNA extracted from either of those sample types. Material: peripheral blood. Recombination linked TRBV4-1 to TRBJ2-3, with TRBD2 as a weak D call on 6 bases. This receptor was identified in a woman aged 55-69 years with acute or convalescent COVID-19. CDR3 protein: CASSFRDRGSTDTQYF. The nucleotide sequence reads as follows: TGCGCCAGCAGCTTCCGGGACCGGGGGAGCACAGATACGCAGTATTTT.